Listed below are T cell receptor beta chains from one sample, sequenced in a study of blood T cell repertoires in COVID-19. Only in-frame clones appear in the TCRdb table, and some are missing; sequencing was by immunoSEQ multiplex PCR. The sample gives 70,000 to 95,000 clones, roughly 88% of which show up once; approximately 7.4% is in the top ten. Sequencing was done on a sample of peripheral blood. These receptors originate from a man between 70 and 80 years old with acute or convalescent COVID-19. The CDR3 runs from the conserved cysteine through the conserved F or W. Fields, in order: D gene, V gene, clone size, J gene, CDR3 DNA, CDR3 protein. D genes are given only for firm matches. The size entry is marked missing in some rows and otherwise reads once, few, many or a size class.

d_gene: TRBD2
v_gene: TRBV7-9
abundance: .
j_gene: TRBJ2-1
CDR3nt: TGTGCCAGCAGCTTTTCTAGCGGGAGGGCCCGAGAGCAGTTCTTC
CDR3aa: CASSFSSGRAREQFF

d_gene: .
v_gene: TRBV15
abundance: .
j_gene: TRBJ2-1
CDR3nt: TGTGCCACCAGCAGAGGACTGAACAATGAGCAGTTCTTC
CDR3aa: CATSRGLNNEQFF

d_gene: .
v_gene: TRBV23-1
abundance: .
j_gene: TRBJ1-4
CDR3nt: TGCGCCAGCACCCTAAACGGACTTTATGAAAAACTGTTTTTT
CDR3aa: CASTLNGLYEKLFF

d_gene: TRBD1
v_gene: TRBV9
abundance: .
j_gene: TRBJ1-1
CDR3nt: TGTGCCAGCAGCGCAGAAAACAGGGGGCCGGGTGAAGCTTTCTTT
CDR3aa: CASSAENRGPGEAFF

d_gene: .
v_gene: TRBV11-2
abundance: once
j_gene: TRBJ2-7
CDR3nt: TGTGCCAGCAGCTTAACCAGGGCATACGAGCAGTACTTC
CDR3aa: CASSLTRAYEQYF

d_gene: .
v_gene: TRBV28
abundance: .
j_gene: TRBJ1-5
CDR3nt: TGTGCCAGTGACAGCAATAGCAATCAGCCCCAGCATTTT
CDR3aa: CASDSNSNQPQHF

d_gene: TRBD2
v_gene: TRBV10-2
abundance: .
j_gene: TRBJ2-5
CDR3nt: TGCGCCATCCTACAACTAGCGGGGGGGCCGGAGACCCAGTACTTC
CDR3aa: CAILQLAGGPETQYF

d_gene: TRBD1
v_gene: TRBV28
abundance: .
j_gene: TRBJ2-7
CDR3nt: TGTGCCAGCAGTCCTCCAGGGGGCTACTACGAGCAGTACTTC
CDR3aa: CASSPPGGYYEQYF

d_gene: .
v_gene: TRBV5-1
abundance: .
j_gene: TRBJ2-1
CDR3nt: TGCGCCAGCAGCTTACAGGATTACAATGAGCAGTTCTTC
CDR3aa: CASSLQDYNEQFF

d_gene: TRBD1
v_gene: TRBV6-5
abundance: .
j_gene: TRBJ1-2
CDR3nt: TGTGCCAGCACGACAGGGGGCTACTATGGCTACACCTTC
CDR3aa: CASTTGGYYGYTF

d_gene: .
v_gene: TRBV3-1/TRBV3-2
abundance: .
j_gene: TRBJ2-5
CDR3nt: TGTGCCAGCAGCCAAGACGCCAGGGCGGGGGAGACCCAGTACTTC
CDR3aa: CASSQDARAGETQYF

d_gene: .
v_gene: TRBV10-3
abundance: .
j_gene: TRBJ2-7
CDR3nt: TGTGCCATCAGTTACAAAGGGGCAGAAGCCTACGAGCAGTACTTC
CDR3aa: CAISYKGAEAYEQYF

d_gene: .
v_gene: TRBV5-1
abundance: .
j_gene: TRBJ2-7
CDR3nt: TGCGCCAGCAGCTCTTCGGGACAAAGTACTTCCTACGAGCAGTACTTC
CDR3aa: CASSSSGQSTSYEQYF

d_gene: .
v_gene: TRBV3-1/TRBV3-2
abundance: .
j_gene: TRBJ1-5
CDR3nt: TGTGCCAGCAGCCCGCGGTGGCAGGGCGGCAATCAGCCCCAGCATTTT
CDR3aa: CASSPRWQGGNQPQHF

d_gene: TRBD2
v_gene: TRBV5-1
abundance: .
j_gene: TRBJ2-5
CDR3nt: TGCGCCAGCAGCTTGGGGACTAGCGGGGGGACGTCTGTGGAGACCCAGTACTTC
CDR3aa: CASSLGTSGGTSVETQYF

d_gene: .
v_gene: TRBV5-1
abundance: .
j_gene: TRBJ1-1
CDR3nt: TGCGCCAGCAGTAAGGACGGAAGGGGCGAAGCTTTCTTT
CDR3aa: CASSKDGRGEAFF

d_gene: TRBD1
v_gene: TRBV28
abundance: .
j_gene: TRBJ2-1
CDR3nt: TGTGCCAGCAGTGCCCGTAGGGGACAGGGGGCTGATGAGCAGTTCTTC
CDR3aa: CASSARRGQGADEQFF

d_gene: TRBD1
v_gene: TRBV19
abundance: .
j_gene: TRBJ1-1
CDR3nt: TGTGCCAGTAGTTCTCCTCACAGGGGGGTTCGCACTGAAGCTTTCTTT
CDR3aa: CASSSPHRGVRTEAFF

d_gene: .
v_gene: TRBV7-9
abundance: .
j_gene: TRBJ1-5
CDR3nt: TGTGCCAGCAGCTTAGGAGGGAAGGGCAATCAGCCCCAGCATTTT
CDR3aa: CASSLGGKGNQPQHF

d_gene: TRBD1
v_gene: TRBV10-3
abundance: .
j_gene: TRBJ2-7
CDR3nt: TGTGCCATCAGCGTCACAGGGGGTCTTTCCTACGAGCAGTACTTC
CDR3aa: CAISVTGGLSYEQYF

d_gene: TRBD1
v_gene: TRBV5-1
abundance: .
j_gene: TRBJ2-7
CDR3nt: TGCGCCAGCAGCTTGGCCGGGACAGGGGCCTCCTACGAGCAGTACTTC
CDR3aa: CASSLAGTGASYEQYF

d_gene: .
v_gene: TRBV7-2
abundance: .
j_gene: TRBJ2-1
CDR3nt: TGTGCCAGCAGCTTGAGCGCCTACAATGAGCAGTTCTTC
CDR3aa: CASSLSAYNEQFF

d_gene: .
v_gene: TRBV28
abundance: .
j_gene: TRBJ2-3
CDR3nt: TGTGCCAGCAGTTTAAGGCGGCTGAGCACAGATACGCAGTATTTT
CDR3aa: CASSLRRLSTDTQYF

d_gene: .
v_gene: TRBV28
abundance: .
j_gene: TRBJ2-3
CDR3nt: TGTGCCAGCAGTTCGCCGATTTTAGCGGTATATAGCACAGATACGCAGTATTTT
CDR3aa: CASSSPILAVYSTDTQYF

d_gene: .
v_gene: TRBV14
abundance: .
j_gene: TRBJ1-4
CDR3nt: TGTGCCAGCAGCCAGCGTAATGAAAAACTGTTTTTT
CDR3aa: CASSQRNEKLFF

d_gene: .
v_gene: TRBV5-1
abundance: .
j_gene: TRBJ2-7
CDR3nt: TGCGCCAGCCGCCTGGAGGGGGCACGGGGAGAGCAGTACTTC
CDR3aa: CASRLEGARGEQYF

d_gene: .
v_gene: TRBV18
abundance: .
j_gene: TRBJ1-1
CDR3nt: TGTGCCAGCTCACCACCGGCGGGCATGAACACTGAAGCTTTCTTT
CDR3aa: CASSPPAGMNTEAFF

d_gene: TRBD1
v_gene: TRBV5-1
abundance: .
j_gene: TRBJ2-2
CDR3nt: TGCGCCAGCAGGCTGGACAGGGGCTCTAACACCGGGGAGCTGTTTTTT
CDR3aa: CASRLDRGSNTGELFF

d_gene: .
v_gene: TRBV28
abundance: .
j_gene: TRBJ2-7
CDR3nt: TGTGCCAGCAGACAGGGTCACGAGCAGTACTTC
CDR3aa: CASRQGHEQYF

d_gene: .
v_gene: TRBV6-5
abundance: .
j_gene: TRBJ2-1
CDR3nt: TGTGCCGGCAGGGGGGGGCCCTCCTACAATGAGCAGTTCTTC
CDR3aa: CAGRGGPSYNEQFF

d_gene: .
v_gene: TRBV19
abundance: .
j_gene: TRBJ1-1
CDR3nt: TGTGCCTCCGACGTTAGAGGGGGGGCTTGGGACACTGAAGCTTTCTTT
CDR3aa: CASDVRGGAWDTEAFF

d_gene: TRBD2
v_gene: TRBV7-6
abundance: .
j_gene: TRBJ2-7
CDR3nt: TGTGCCAGCAGCTTAGGACTAGCGGGGGCCTACGAGCAGTACTTC
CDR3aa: CASSLGLAGAYEQYF

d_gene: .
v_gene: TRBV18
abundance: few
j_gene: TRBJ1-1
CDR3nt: TGTGCCAGCTCTTCTGCCGTGACTACTGAAGCTTTCTTT
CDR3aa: CASSSAVTTEAFF

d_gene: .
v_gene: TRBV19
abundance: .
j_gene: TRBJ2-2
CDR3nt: TGTGCCAGTAGTATAACTTGGACCGGGGAGCTGTTTTTT
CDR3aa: CASSITWTGELFF

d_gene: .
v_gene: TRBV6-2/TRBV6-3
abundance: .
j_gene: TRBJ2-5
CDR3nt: TGTGCCAGCAGTTTTGCGGAAGAGACCCAGTACTTC
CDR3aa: CASSFAEETQYF

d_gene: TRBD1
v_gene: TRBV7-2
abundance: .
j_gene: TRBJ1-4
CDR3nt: TGTGCCAGCAGCTTAGGGACAGGGAGGGGTGAAAAACTGTTTTTT
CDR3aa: CASSLGTGRGEKLFF

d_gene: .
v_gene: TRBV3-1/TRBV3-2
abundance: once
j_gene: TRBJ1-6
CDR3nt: TGTGCCAGCAGCCAACTCACGAGCTCCTATAATTCACCCCTCCACTTT
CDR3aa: CASSQLTSSYNSPLHF

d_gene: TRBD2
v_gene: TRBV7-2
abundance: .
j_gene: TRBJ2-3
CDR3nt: TGTGCCAGCAGCCATCACCCGAATAGACTAGCGGGAACAGATACGCAGTATTTT
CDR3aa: CASSHHPNRLAGTDTQYF

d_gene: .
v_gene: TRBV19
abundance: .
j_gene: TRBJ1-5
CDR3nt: TGTGCCAGTAGTATAGAGGCAGGGAGCAATCAGCCCCAGCATTTT
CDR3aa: CASSIEAGSNQPQHF

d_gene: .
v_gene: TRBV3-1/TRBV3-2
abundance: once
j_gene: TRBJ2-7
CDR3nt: TGTGCCAGCAGCCCCCACGACCAGGTCGAGCAGTACTTC
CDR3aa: CASSPHDQVEQYF

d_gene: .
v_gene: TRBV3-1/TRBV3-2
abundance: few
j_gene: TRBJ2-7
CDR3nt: TGTGCCAGCAGCCGAGGGTACGAGCAGTACTTC
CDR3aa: CASSRGYEQYF

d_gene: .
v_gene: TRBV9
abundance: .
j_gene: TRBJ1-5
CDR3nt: TGTGCCAGCAGCGTAGGGGGCAGCAATCAGCCCCAGCATTTT
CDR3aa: CASSVGGSNQPQHF

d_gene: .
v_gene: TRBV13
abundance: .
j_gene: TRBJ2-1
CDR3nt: TGTGCCAGCAGCTTATCCCAGATTTCCTACAATGAGCAGTTCTTC
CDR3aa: CASSLSQISYNEQFF

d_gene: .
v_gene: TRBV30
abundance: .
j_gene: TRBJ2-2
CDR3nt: TGTGCCTGGGGCCGCTTGGCTTACGCGAACACCGGGGAGCTGTTTTTT
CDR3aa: CAWGRLAYANTGELFF

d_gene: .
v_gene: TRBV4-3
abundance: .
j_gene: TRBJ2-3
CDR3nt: TGCGCCAGCAGCCAAGATGCAGGGTCAGATACGCAGTATTTT
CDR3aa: CASSQDAGSDTQYF

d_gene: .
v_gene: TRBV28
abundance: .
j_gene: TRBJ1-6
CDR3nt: TGTGCCAGCAGTTTATGGAGGAGGGGCCTTAATTCACCCCTCCACTTT
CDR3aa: CASSLWRRGLNSPLHF

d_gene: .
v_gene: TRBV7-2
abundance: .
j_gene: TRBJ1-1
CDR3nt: TGTGCCAGCAGCTTACTACAGGGTTGGGGGAACACTGAAGCTTTCTTT
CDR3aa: CASSLLQGWGNTEAFF

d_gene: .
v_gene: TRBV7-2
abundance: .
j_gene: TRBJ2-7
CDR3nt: TGTGCCAGCAGCACAGACGGACAGCCCTCCTACGAGCAGTACTTC
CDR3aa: CASSTDGQPSYEQYF

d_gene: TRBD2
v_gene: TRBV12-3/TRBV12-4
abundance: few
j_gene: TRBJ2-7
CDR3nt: TGTGCCAGCTCTAGCGGGGGCTACGAGCAGTACTTC
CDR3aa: CASSSGGYEQYF